The text below deals with one T cell receptor beta chain. Antigen: not known. These data are taken from a study of a mutant IDH1 vaccine in newly diagnosed glioma. Sample time point: week 23, last vaccination. Each dose of the vaccine consisted of 300 ug of mutant IDH1 20-mer peptide, with topical imiquimod. The repertoire was sequenced with immunoSEQ multiplex PCR; TCRdb's copy has only in-frame clones and lacks some. The repertoire holds tens of thousands of clones, with 80% as singletons. V lost 4 bases and J 11 bases, leaving 20 bases between the germline ends. The CDR3 contains 13 residues. Germline loops: CDR1 GTSNPN, CDR2 SVGIG (reference sequence).

The origin of this receptor is a man aged 40-50 years with glioma. Sequenced here: PBMCs, sampled from a glioma patient whose treatment included an IDH1 peptide vaccine. The J gene is TRBJ1-1, the V gene TRBV30; no definite D call. The CDR3 nucleotides are TGTGCCTGGACCAACGGGGTGGGAGGAACGGCTTTCTTT. It codes for CAWTNGVGGTAFF.